This is a list of T cell receptor beta chains from one sample in a study of blood T cell repertoires in COVID-19. Measured with immunoSEQ multiplex PCR; TCRdb has only the in-frame clones, and not every one. This repertoire shows roughly 250,000 clones, roughly 80% found once; its top ten account for more than 9.5%. The sequenced material came from peripheral blood. Source of these receptors: an elderly woman with acute or convalescent COVID-19. The CDR3 runs from the conserved cysteine through the conserved F or W. Each record gives: J gene, V gene, D gene, clone size, CDR3 DNA, CDR3 protein. The D gene is left open where the match is weak. Size is stated for part of the rows, as once, few or many counts, or as a class when the clone is expanded.

TRBJ1-6 | TRBV13 | NA | NA | TGTGCCAGCACTGTGAGCTCCTATAATTCACCCCTCCACTTT | CASTVSSYNSPLHF
TRBJ1-6 | TRBV5-4 | TRBD1 | few | TGTGCCAGCACCACGGACAGGGGACTAGCACCCCTCCACTTT | CASTTDRGLAPLHF
TRBJ1-2 | TRBV11-2 | NA | NA | TGTGCCAGCAGCTGGGGGCCGGATTCCCATGGCTACACCTTC | CASSWGPDSHGYTF
TRBJ1-4 | TRBV7-9 | NA | NA | TGTGCCAGCAGCCAAAGGACGGCCAACAGGAATGAAAAACTGTTTTTT | CASSQRTANRNEKLFF
TRBJ2-7 | TRBV6-1 | TRBD2 | NA | TGTGCCAGCAGTGAACGGGGGGACGAGCAGTACTTC | CASSERGDEQYF
TRBJ1-6 | TRBV19 | TRBD1 | NA | TGTGCCAGTACTACACAGGGGAGTAATTCACCCCTCCACTTT | CASTTQGSNSPLHF
TRBJ1-3 | TRBV18 | NA | NA | TGTGCCAGCTCACCACCGGCGGGGGGAACTGGAAACACCATATATTTT | CASSPPAGGTGNTIYF
TRBJ1-4 | TRBV4-1 | TRBD1 | NA | TGCGCCAGCAGCCATCCTGGAGGTGGACAGGGCGGGGATGAAAAACTGTTTTTT | CASSHPGGGQGGDEKLFF
TRBJ1-3 | TRBV18 | TRBD1 | NA | TGTGCCAGCTCACCACCGGGACAGGGGACCTCTGGAAACACCATATATTTT | CASSPPGQGTSGNTIYF
TRBJ2-7 | TRBV4-1 | NA | NA | TGCGCCAGCAGCCCGCGAGGGGGCTCCTACGAGCAGTACTTC | CASSPRGGSYEQYF
TRBJ2-2 | TRBV18 | TRBD2 | NA | TGTGCCAGCTCACCACGGCTAGCGGGGGGCACCGGGGAGCTGTTTTTT | CASSPRLAGGTGELFF
TRBJ2-2 | TRBV28 | TRBD1 | NA | TGTGCCAGCAGCGGGACAGGGGGCACCGGGGAGCTGTTTTTT | CASSGTGGTGELFF
TRBJ2-3 | TRBV7-3 | NA | NA | TGTGCCAGCAGCTTAACCGGGGTTCCCACAGATACGCAGTATTTT | CASSLTGVPTDTQYF
TRBJ2-7 | TRBV3-1/TRBV3-2 | TRBD1 | NA | TGTGCCAGCAGCTCCCATGGGACAGGGGCCTACGAGCAGTACTTC | CASSSHGTGAYEQYF
TRBJ2-2 | TRBV4-2 | TRBD1 | NA | TGTGCCAGCAGCCAAGGCTCCGGACAGGGGGCAATTCGCGGGGAGCTGTTTTTT | CASSQGSGQGAIRGELFF
TRBJ2-3 | TRBV28 | NA | NA | TGTGCCAGCAGTCGGTTGGGCGGGCCGATCAGCACAGATACGCAGTATTTT | CASSRLGGPISTDTQYF
TRBJ1-5 | TRBV15 | NA | NA | TGTGCCACCAGCAGGGACATACTTAGCAATCAGCCCCAGCATTTT | CATSRDILSNQPQHF
TRBJ1-6 | TRBV19 | NA | NA | TGTGCCAGTAGTTCTGACAGGTCGCAGTCACCCCTCCACTTT | CASSSDRSQSPLHF
TRBJ2-7 | TRBV6-5 | TRBD1 | NA | TGTGCCAGCAGCTCCGGGACAGGCTACGAGCAGTACTTC | CASSSGTGYEQYF
TRBJ2-2 | TRBV27 | TRBD1 | NA | TGTGCCAGCACCCCAGCCGGGACAGGGGTAACCGGGGAGCTGTTTTTT | CASTPAGTGVTGELFF
TRBJ2-5 | TRBV12-3/TRBV12-4 | NA | NA | TGTGCCAGCAGTTCGGGACTGGAAGAGACCCAGTACTTC | CASSSGLEETQYF
TRBJ1-2 | TRBV28 | NA | NA | TGTGCCAGCAGCCGACAGGAAAGGGGCTACACCTTC | CASSRQERGYTF
TRBJ2-2 | TRBV15 | NA | NA | TGTGCCACCAGCGGGGGACTTCAGGCGGGGACCGGGGAGCTGTTTTTT | CATSGGLQAGTGELFF
TRBJ2-2 | TRBV6-2/TRBV6-3 | NA | few | TGTGCCAGCAGTTACGGCAGATCGAACACCGGGGAGCTGTTTTTT | CASSYGRSNTGELFF
TRBJ1-1 | TRBV10-3 | TRBD1 | NA | TGTGCCACCCAAGGACAGGATTCACCTAACACTGAAGCTTTCTTT | CATQGQDSPNTEAFF
TRBJ2-5 | TRBV30 | TRBD2 | NA | TGTGCCGGGGGGGGTGGGGGACTGGGGGAGACCCAGTACTTC | CAGGGGGLGETQYF
TRBJ2-1 | TRBV7-6 | NA | NA | TGTGCCAGCAGCCTCCGACGGTCGGAGTTCAATGAGCAGTTCTTC | CASSLRRSEFNEQFF
TRBJ2-5 | TRBV4-1 | NA | NA | TGCGCCAGCAGCCTGACTCGACCCTCCAGCCAAGAGACCCAGTACTTC | CASSLTRPSSQETQYF
TRBJ2-7 | TRBV3-1/TRBV3-2 | TRBD1 | NA | TGTGCCAGCAGCCAAGAGGGACAGGGGGCGCGGGAGCAGTACTTC | CASSQEGQGAREQYF
TRBJ1-6 | TRBV28 | NA | NA | TGTGCCACCGTGAGACAAACAGGGTTTGGATCACCCCTCCACTTT | CATVRQTGFGSPLHF
TRBJ2-7 | TRBV14 | NA | NA | TGTGCCAGCAGCCAAGGGACTACCCTTCGAGACGAGCAGTACTTC | CASSQGTTLRDEQYF
TRBJ2-1 | TRBV20-1 | NA | NA | TGCAGTGCTAGCGGGCGGGCCGAGCAGTTCTTC | CSASGRAEQFF
TRBJ1-2 | TRBV18 | NA | NA | TGTGCCAGCTCACAATTTCCGGACTTCATAGCTAACTATGGCTACACCTTC | CASSQFPDFIANYGYTF
TRBJ1-5 | TRBV5-4 | NA | few | TGTGCCAGCAGCTTGACGGGGAGCGGTAGCAATCAGCCCCAGCATTTT | CASSLTGSGSNQPQHF
TRBJ2-5 | TRBV25-1 | TRBD2 | NA | TGTGCCAGCAGTGAATCTAGACTAGCATCAGAGACCCAGTACTTC | CASSESRLASETQYF
TRBJ2-1 | TRBV3-1/TRBV3-2 | TRBD2 | NA | TGTGCCAGCAGCCAAGTGATCGGGGGGGGGCTCAATGAGCAGTTCTTC | CASSQVIGGGLNEQFF
TRBJ2-5 | TRBV2 | TRBD2 | NA | TGTGCCAGCAGTACTAGCGGGGGGGGTACCCAGTACTTC | CASSTSGGGTQYF
TRBJ1-2 | TRBV5-1 | NA | few | TGCGCCAGCAGCTTGGGGGTGCGGACAACTTTTAACTATGGCTACACCTTC | CASSLGVRTTFNYGYTF
TRBJ2-7 | TRBV3-1/TRBV3-2 | NA | NA | TGTGCCAGCAGCCAAGGGTCGCGGGGCTACGAGCAGTACTTC | CASSQGSRGYEQYF
TRBJ1-5 | TRBV6-5 | NA | once | TGTGCCAGCAGTCTGGCAGGAGGAGGCAATCAGCCCCAGCATTTT | CASSLAGGGNQPQHF
TRBJ2-7 | TRBV7-2 | TRBD1 | NA | TGTGCCAGCAGCTTCGGACAGGGAGACGAGCAGTACTTC | CASSFGQGDEQYF